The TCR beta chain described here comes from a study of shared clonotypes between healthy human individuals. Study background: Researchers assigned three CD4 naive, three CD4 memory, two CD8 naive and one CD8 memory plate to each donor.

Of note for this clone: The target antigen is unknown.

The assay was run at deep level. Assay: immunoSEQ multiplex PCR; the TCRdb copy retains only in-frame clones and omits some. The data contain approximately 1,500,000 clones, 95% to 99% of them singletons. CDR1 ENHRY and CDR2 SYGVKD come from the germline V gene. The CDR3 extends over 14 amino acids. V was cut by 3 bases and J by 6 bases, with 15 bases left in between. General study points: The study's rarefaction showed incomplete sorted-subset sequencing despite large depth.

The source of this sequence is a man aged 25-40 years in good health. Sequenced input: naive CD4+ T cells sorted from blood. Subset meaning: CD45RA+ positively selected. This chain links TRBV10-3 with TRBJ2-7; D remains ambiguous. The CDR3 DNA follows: TGTGCCATCAGTGACTCGACTCTGGCGCGCGAGCAGTACTTC. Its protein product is CAISDSTLAREQYF.